The 8 T cell receptor beta chains reported below all come from one sample, sequenced in a study of cytomegalovirus exposure and HLA in healthy donors. It was with 60 Vbeta and 13 Jbeta primers that the PCR ran. The data were produced by immunoSEQ multiplex PCR, yet TCRdb's version contains in-frame clones alone and is incomplete. The sample consists of about 72,000 clones, 78% of them appearing once. Source material: PBMCs. The receptors come from a man aged 40-49 years in good health and CMV-seronegative.

Of note for this clone: One end of the junction varies from germline; a read error may be responsible. V is TRBV29-1 and J is TRBJ2-2; D perhaps matches TRBD1 (7 bases). This CDR3 is 14 amino acids long. Germline CDR1 SQVTM, CDR2 ANQGSEA. Here the CDR3 DNA reads TGCAGCGTTCAAGACAGGGAGGACACCGGGGAGCTGTTTTTT. It is translated as CSVQDREDTGELFF.

This clone came up once. The chain employs TRBV18 and TRBJ1-5; tentatively, D is TRBD1 (5 bases). In germline, CDR1 is KGHSH, CDR2 LQKENI. Trimming stripped 3 bases from V and 2 bases from J, with 11 bases between. This CDR3 comprises 15 residues. CDR3: CASSPRASGNQPQHF. The CDR3 coding sequence is TGTGCCAGCTCACCCAGGGCGTCCGGCAATCAGCCCCAGCATTTT.

The V and J genes are TRBV9 and TRBJ2-2; 10 positions agree with TRBD2. The germline V gene encodes CDR1 SGDLS and CDR2 YYNGEE. This CDR3 comprises 16 residues. Germline trimming cut 3 bases from V and 1 base from J; bases unmatched to any gene: 3. This CDR3 reads CASSGGLARNTGELFF. CDR3 nucleotides: TGTGCCAGCAGCGGGGGACTAGCGAGGAACACCGGGGAGCTGTTTTTT.

V and J are TRBV7-3 and TRBJ2-2, with a tentative D call TRBD1 (5 bases). This CDR3 is 15 amino acids long. V shed 5 bases and J shed 2 bases, with 12 bases lying between them. Germline CDR1 and CDR2: SGHTA and FQGTGA. The CDR3 here is CASSNNQGNTGELFF. In DNA form, the CDR3 reads TGTGCCAGCAGCAACAACCAGGGTAACACCGGGGAGCTGTTTTTT.

This sequence joins TRBV5-1 and TRBJ1-6; 7 bases fit TRBD1. CDR1 and CDR2 from the germline V gene are SGHRS and YFSETQ. The CDR3 is made up of 17 amino acids. With 3 bases clipped from V and 0 bases from J, the junction kept 6 bases outside the gene matches. CDR3 DNA: TGCGCCAGCAGCTCCGGGACAGTTAGCTCCTATAATTCACCCCTCCACTTT. Its translation is CASSSGTVSSYNSPLHF.

This clone was observed a handful of times. The V and J genes are TRBV19 and TRBJ2-5; D gene uncertain. CDR3 size: 10 residues. Germline loops: CDR1 LNHDA, CDR2 SQIVND (reference sequence). Trimming took off 9 bases at V and 4 bases at J, with 6 bases between the two ends. CDR3 coding DNA: TGTGCCAGCGGTAGAGAGACCCAGTACTTC. Translated, it gives CASGRETQYF.

J is TRBJ2-3 and V is TRBV5-1, with 7 bases lining up with TRBD2. The CDR3 is 14 residues long. V trimming: 7 bases; J trimming: 6 bases; junction bases outside the gene matches: 11. The germline V gene encodes CDR1 SGHRS and CDR2 YFSETQ. Written as DNA, the CDR3 is TGCGCCAGCTTTCCGACTAGCCCCCCGGATACGCAGTATTTT. It yields the protein CASFPTSPPDTQYF.

The chain combines TRBV7-2 with TRBJ2-7; TRBD1 matches at 9 bases. The CDR3 loop spans 17 amino acids. J was trimmed by 3 bases and V by 6 bases; bases with no gene match: 15. The germline CDR1 and CDR2 sequences are SGHTA and FQGNSA. CDR3 sequence: CASRQTHPGQGIYEQYF. CDR3 DNA sequence: TGTGCCAGCAGGCAAACCCATCCGGGACAGGGTATCTACGAGCAGTACTTC.